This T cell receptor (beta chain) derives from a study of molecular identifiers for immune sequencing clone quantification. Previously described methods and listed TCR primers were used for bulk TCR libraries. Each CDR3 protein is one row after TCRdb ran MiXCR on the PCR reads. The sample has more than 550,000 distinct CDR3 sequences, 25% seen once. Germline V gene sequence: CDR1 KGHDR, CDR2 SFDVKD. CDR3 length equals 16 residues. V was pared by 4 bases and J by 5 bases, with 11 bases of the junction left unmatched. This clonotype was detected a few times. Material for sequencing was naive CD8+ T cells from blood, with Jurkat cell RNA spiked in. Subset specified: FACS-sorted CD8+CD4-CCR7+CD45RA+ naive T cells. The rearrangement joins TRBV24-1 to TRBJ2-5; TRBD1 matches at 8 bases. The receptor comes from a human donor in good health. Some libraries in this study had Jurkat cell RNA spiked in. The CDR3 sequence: CATSDSGTGLQETQYF. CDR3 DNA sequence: TGTGCCACCAGTGACTCCGGGACAGGTCTGCAGGAGACCCAGTACTTC.